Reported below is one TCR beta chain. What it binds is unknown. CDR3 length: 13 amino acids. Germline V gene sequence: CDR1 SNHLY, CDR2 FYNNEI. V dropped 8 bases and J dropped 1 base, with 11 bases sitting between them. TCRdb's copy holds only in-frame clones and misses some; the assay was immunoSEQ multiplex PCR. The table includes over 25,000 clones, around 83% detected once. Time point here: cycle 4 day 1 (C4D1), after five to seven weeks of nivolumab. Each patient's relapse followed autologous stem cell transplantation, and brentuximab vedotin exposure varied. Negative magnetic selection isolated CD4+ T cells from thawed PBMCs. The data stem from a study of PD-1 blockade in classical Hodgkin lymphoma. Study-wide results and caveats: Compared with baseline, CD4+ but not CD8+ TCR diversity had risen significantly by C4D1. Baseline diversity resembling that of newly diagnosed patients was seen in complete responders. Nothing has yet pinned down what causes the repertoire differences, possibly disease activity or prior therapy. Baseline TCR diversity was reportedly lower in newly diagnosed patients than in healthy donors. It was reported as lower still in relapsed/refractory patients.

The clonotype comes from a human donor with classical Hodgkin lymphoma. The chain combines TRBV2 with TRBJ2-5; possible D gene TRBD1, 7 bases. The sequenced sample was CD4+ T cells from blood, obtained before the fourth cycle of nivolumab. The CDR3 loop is CASAQGGQETQYF. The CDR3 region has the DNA TGTGCCAGCGCCCAGGGGGGCCAAGAGACCCAGTACTTC.